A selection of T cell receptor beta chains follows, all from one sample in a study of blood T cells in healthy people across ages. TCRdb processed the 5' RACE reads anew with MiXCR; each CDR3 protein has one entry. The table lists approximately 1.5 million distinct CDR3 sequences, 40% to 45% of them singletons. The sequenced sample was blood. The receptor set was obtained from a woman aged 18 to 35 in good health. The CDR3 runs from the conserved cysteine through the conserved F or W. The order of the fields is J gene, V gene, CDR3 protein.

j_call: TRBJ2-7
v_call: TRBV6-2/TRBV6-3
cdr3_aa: CASSYSRGRPLYEQYF

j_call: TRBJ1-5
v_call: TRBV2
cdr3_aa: CASSETTGDQPQHF

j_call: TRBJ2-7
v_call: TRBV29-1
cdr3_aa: CSVGTSGRGWEQYF

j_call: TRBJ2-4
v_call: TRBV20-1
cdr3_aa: CSAAPHTGWSSKNIQYF

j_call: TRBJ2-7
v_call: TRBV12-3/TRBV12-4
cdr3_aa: CASSSLAGGYISYEQYF

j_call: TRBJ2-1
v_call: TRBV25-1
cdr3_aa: CASSRTLAGEQFF

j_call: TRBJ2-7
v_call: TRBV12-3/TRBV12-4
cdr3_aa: CASSFTGVNNEQYF

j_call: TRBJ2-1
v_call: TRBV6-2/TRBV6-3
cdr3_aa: CASSRGDNYNEQFF

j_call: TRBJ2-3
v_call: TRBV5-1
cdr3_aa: CASKRAGASDTQYF

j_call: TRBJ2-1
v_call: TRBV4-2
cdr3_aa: CASSQGRAVASEQFF

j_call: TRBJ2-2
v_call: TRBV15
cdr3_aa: CATSRDPGRNTGELFF

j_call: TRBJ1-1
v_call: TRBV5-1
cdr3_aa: CASSFQGVNTEAFF

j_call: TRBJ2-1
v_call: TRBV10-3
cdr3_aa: CAISDWAGTYNEQFF

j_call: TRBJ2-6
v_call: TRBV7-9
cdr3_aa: CASSLSGTGNGANVLTF

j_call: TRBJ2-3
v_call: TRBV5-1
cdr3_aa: CASSELRDLTDTQYF

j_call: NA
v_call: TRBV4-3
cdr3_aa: CTSSQGRAGSWETQYF

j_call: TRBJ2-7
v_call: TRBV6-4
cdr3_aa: CASRQGREQYF

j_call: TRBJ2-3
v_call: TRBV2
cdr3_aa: CASNWGLPDTQYF

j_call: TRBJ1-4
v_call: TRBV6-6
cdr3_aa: CASRPARQAFNEKLFF

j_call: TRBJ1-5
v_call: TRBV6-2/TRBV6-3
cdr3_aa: CARKHEPQNF

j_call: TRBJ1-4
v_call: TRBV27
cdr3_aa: CASSSLTGWIGPTNEKLFF

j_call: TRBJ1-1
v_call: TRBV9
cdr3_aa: CASSPGTGTGQTEAFF

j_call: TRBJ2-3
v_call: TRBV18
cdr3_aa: CASSPRRTEGTDTQYF

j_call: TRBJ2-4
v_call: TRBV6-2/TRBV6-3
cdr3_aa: CASSARRNIQYF

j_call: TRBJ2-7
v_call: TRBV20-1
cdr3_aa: CSARGAAPSYEQYF

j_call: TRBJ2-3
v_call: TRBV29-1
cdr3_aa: CSVVLAGLADTQYF

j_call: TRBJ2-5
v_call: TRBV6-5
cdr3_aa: CASARSPEGETQYF

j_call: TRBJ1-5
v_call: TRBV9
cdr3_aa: CASSASPNQPQHF

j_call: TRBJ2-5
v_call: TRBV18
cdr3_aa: CASSVRQGRTETQYF

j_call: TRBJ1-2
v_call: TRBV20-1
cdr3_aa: CSARGDGEYRYGYTF

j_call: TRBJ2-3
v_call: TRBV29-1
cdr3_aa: CSVGQGFTDTQYF

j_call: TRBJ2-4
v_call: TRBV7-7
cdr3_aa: CAHRPRGAKNIQYF

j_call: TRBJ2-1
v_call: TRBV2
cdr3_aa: CAGSRPGLAANEQFF

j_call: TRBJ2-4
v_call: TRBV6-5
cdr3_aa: CASSRAGPKNIQYF

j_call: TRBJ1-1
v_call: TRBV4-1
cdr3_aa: CASGQTQGDTEAFF

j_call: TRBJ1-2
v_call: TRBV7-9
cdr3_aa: CASTSARNYGYTF

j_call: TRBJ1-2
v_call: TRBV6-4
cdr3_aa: CASIRMGANYGYTF

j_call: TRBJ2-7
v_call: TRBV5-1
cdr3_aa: CASSLTTTGGTGEQYF

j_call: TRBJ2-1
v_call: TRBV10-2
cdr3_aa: CASSGSATLYNEQFF

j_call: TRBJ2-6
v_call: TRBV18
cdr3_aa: CASSETRGGGANVLTF

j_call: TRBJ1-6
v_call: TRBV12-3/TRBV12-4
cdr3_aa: CASSLRPGWDNSPLHF

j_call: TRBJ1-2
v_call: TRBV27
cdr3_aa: CASSSRDGPFNYGYTF

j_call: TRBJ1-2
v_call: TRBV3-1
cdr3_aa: CASSRTGDPNYGYTF

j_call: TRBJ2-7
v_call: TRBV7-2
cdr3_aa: CASSSGHYDYEQYF

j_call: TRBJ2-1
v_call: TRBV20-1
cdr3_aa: CSVSTSGGGPNEQFF

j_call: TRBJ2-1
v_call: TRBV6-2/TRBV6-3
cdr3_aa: CASSSKPPSSSSYNEQFF

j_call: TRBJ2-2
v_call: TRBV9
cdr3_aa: CASSPQTRLVGELFF

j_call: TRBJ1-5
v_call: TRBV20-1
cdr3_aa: CSARVRRGSNQPQHF

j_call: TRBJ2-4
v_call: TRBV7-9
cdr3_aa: CASSLALGAKNIQYF

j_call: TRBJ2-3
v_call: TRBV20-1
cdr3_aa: CSARGTSGRGKISTDTQYF

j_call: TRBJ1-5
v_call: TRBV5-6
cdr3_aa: CASSLAGVHQPQHF

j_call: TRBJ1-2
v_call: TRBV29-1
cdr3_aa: CSVAGTGGIYGYTF

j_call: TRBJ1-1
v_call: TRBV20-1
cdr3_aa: CSARSSRGFTEAFF

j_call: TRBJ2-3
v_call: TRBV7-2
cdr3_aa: CASSLVRTSGGTDTQYF

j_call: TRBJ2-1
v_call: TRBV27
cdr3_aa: CASSSGTSGGSEQFF

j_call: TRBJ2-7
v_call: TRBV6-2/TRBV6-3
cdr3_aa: CASSDRGVGSYNEQYF

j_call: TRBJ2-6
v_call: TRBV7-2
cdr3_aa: CASSLWGAGSGANVLTF